A single sample is the source of the 3 T cell receptor beta chains below, sequenced in a study of shared clonotypes between healthy human individuals (dated by TCRdb to the early 2020s). Library generation was performed with the immunoSEQ multiplex PCR assay. This is the immuneACCESS table as TCRdb keeps it, with only in-frame sequences that have V and J called. A part of the clones is gone; compared with another copy, unresolved V genes explain less than half, and the rest is unexplained. The sample data list some 1,400,000 clones, and roughly 96% of these were observed just once. The ten largest make up roughly 1.1% of the sample. Specimen: naive CD4+ T cells sorted from blood. The cell subset or site tag for this specimen amounts to: CD45RA+ positively selected. The receptors stem from a man under 40 in good health.

The J gene is TRBJ2-5, the V gene TRBV6-5; TRBD1 matches at 8 bases. The trim removed 4 bases at V and 6 bases at J, leaving 4 bases unmatched. The CDR3 is made up of 13 amino acids. The germline gives CDR1 MNHEY, CDR2 SVGAGI. CDR3 in DNA: TGTGCCAGCAGTTCAGGGGGCGGGAAGACCCAGTACTTC. It translates to CASSSGGGKTQYF.

This chain uses TRBV11-2 with TRBJ1-1, with D perhaps matching TRBD1 (5 bases). The CDR3 consists of 15 residues. Trimming left V 0 bases short and J 6 bases short, with 14 bases between. From germline, CDR1 is SGHAT and CDR2 FQNNGV. CDR3 protein: CASSLDHRLGAEAFF. Here the CDR3 DNA reads TGTGCCAGCAGCTTAGATCACCGTCTGGGGGCTGAAGCTTTCTTT.

The gene calls are TRBV28 and TRBJ2-7; TRBD1 aligns across 8 bases. Germline trimming cut 10 bases from V and 0 bases from J; bases unmatched to any gene: 8. In germline, CDR1 is MDHEN, CDR2 SYDVKM. CDR3 length: 14 amino acids. Here the CDR3 DNA reads TGTGCCACAAGAGAGACAGGGGTCTCCTACGAGCAGTACTTC. Protein: CATRETGVSYEQYF.